This T cell receptor (beta chain) stems from a study of T cells after yellow fever vaccination. The CDR3 is 17 amino acids. The trim removed 8 bases at V and 0 bases at J, leaving 10 bases unmatched. Germline V lookup: CDR1 MGHRA, CDR2 YSYEKL. In regard to this clonotype: Its antigen is as yet unknown.

Overall study results and limits: The study found a weaker secondary response that peaked faster, day 5 versus 15. Abundant contaminating clonotypes from the bulk population could appear in FACS-sorted repertoires.

TCRdb reprocessed the 5' RACE reads with MiXCR, giving one entry per CDR3 protein. Of 450,000 to 550,000 distinct CDR3 sequences in the sample, 21% were seen once. The receptor was derived from a man aged 18-30 years who received the YFV17D yellow fever vaccine. The sample here was PBMCs, taken more than 20 days after the first yellow fever vaccination. The rearrangement links TRBV4-1 to TRBJ2-6; 7 positions agree with TRBD1. The chain's CDR3 is CASHNRGETSGANVLTF. In DNA form, the CDR3 reads TGCGCCAGCCACAACAGGGGCGAGACCTCTGGGGCCAACGTCCTGACTTTC.